The clone carrying this T cell receptor (beta chain) appeared a few times. Its target is not known. These data originate in a study of T cells after yellow fever vaccination. Findings and caveats of the study: Most primary-vaccination clones reappeared after the booster (less than 98% CD4, approximately 88% CD8).

The V end lost 5 bases, the J end lost 0 bases, and 12 bases lay between the germline ends. Germline CDR1 SGHRS, CDR2 YFSETQ. This CDR3 has 15 residues. TCRdb analysed the 5' RACE reads with MiXCR anew, one entry per CDR3 protein. The sample yields fewer than 450,000 distinct CDR3 sequences, approximately 10% seen once. This clonotype originated in a man aged 18-30 years who received the YFV17D yellow fever vaccine. The specimen comprised PBMCs, sampled on the day of the first yellow fever vaccination. V and J are TRBV5-1 and TRBJ1-5; a possible D gene is TRBD1 (5 bases). The CDR3 sequence is CASRAGRGSNQPQHF. For the CDR3, the DNA is TGCGCCAGCAGGGCTGGGAGGGGTAGCAATCAGCCCCAGCATTTT.